This T cell receptor beta chain was retrieved from a study of tumor-infiltrating lymphocytes in primary liver carcinoma. In the study overall: The cohort included men and women aged 30 to 69 years. These were node-negative, non-metastatic T1-T3 tumors of roughly 4 to 11 cm.

The template, about 510 ng total RNA, yielded TCR beta cDNA made with a constant-region primer. Three nested multiplex PCR rounds, a slightly modified ARM-PCR, produced the libraries for TCR beta. Researchers ran the first two PCR rounds for 9 to 10 cycles each with TRBV1-TRBV30 forward primers and a C-beta reverse primer. TCRdb processed the multiplex PCR reads anew with MiXCR; each CDR3 protein has one entry. Of approximately 110,000 distinct CDR3 sequences in the sample, approximately 80% were seen once. CDR1 is MNHEY, CDR2 SVGEGT, per germline. The CDR3 covers 16 residues. The ends lost 0 bases at V and 0 bases at J; junction bases unmatched: 3. Unsorted bulk tissue, roughly 20-33 mg of it, served as the source for co-extraction of RNA and DNA. This clonotype was seen many times.

V gene TRBV6-2 or TRBV6-3 combines with J gene TRBJ1-1; 8 bases line up with TRBD1. Input material: liver tumor tissue from sampling region 3. Regarding subset: tumor region T3, left-lateral pole. This TCR was recovered from a man aged 35 to 55 with primary liver carcinoma and hepatitis B virus infection. CDR3 sequence reads: CASSYSRDRMNTEAFF. The CDR3 DNA reads TGTGCCAGCAGTTACTCGAGGGACAGGATGAACACTGAAGCTTTCTTT.